Below, 24 T cell receptor beta chains from the same sample are listed, as sequenced in a study of CD8+CD57+ T cells in acquired aplastic anemia. Sequencing was done on patients that had shown CD8+CD57+ cell expansion by flow cytometry. Genomic DNA served as template for TCR beta VDJ and CDR3 profiling. Each CDR3 protein is one row after TCRdb ran MiXCR on the reads. Among 150,000 or so distinct CDR3 sequences, under 55% were seen once, and the ten largest hold more than 0.95%. The sequenced sample consisted of sorted CD4+, CD8+, or CD8+CD57+ T cells (not recorded which) from PBMCs. Receptor source: a human donor with aplastic anemia.

Comments on this clonotype: An end of the junction does not agree with germline; a read error may underlie this. This sequence joins TRBV4-2 and TRBJ2-3; 11 bases are a match to TRBD2. The germline V gene has CDR1 LGHNA and CDR2 YNFKEQ. The CDR3 is made up of 16 amino acids. The CDR3 coding sequence is TGTGCCAGCAGCGCCGATCTAGCGGGGGGCACAGATGCGCAGTATTTT. Amino acid sequence: CASSADLAGGTDAQYF.

This clonotype was seen a few times. Given a much more abundant clone one base away, this may be a read error. This chain connects TRBV7-9 to TRBJ2-5; D is ambiguous. The germline gives CDR1 SEHNR, CDR2 FQNEAQ (reference sequence). CDR3 size: 15 residues. This CDR3 is CAGSLHGPIQETQYF. For the CDR3, the DNA is TGTGCCGGCAGCTTACATGGACCTATACAAGAGACCCAGTACTTC.

This clonotype has at least ten counts. This sequence joins TRBV7-8 and TRBJ2-3; D ambiguous. V shed 5 bases and J shed 0 bases, with 15 bases lying between them. The CDR3 loop spans 16 amino acids. Germline V CDR1 and CDR2: SGHVS, FQNEAQ. The CDR3 nucleotides read TGTGCCAGCAGCCCTTACGCCCGAAGTAGCACAGATACGCAGTATTTT. Translated: CASSPYARSSTDTQYF.

The chain is built from TRBV20-1 and TRBJ2-7; the match to TRBD1 covers 7 bases. The CDR3 has 14 residues. V gave up 6 bases and J gave up 0 bases; unmatched junction bases: 8. Per the germline V gene, CDR1 is DFQATT and CDR2 is SNEGSKA (reference sequence). The CDR3 spells CSAVDRAFSYEQYF. The CDR3 bases are TGCAGTGCCGTTGACAGGGCTTTCTCCTACGAGCAGTACTTC.

Many counts were recorded for this clonotype. The V and J genes are TRBV9 and TRBJ1-1; TRBD1 is a possible D gene (6 bases). The germline CDR1 and CDR2 sequences are SGDLS and YYNGEE. The CDR3 runs to 17 residues. V lost 0 bases and J lost 0, with 15 bases in between. CDR3 coding DNA: TGTGCCAGCAGCGTAGATCCGACAGGCGGGGTGAACACTGAAGCTTTCTTT. Its translation is CASSVDPTGGVNTEAFF.

This chain joins TRBV9 and TRBJ2-6; D possibly uses TRBD1 or TRBD2 (5 bases each). V lost 0 bases and J lost 0, with 16 bases in between. This CDR3 contains 19 residues. Germline CDR1 and CDR2: SGDLS and YYNGEE. DNA of the CDR3: TGTGCCAGCAGCGTAGGCCCGGGACGGGGTGTCTCTGGGGCCAACGTCCTGACTTTC. Its protein product is CASSVGPGRGVSGANVLTF.

Only one count was recorded for this clonotype. This chain connects TRBV10-1 to TRBJ2-3; TRBD1 or TRBD2 may be the D gene (5 bases each). Germline CDR1 reads WNHNN; CDR2 reads SYGVQD (reference sequence). The CDR3 runs 15 residues. V was pared by 2 bases and J by 2 bases, with 11 bases between. CDR3 region: CASSELRDPTDTQYF. The CDR3 nucleotides are TGCGCCAGCAGTGAGCTACGGGACCCCACAGATACGCAGTATTTT.

The rearrangement links TRBV15 to TRBJ1-1; D gene unclear. This CDR3 region has 12 residues. Germline assignment: CDR1 LNHNV and CDR2 YYDKDF (reference sequence). Trimming stripped 1 base from V and 3 bases from J, with 3 bases between. Written as DNA, the CDR3 is TGTGCCACCAGCAGAGGGTACACTGAAGCTTTCTTT. Translation: CATSRGYTEAFF.

This clonotype was found once. A much larger clone lies one base from this, so it may be a read error. The chain is built from TRBV6-5 and TRBJ2-5; TRBD2 matches 9 bases. CDR1 MNHEY and CDR2 SVGAGI come from the germline V gene. There are 16 residues in the CDR3. V lost 4 bases to trimming and J lost 9 bases; unmatched junction nucleotides: 15. DNA of the CDR3: TGTGCCAGCAGTTGGTCGATAGCGGGGGTGCGGGAGCCCCAGTACTTC. It codes for CASSWSIAGVREPQYF.

The rearrangement uses TRBV2 and TRBJ1-1; D is unclear. V lost 4 bases, J lost 2 bases, and 11 bases lay in between. The germline V gene has CDR1 SNHLY and CDR2 FYNNEI. The CDR3 covers 14 residues. The CDR3 here is CASSVARKNTEAFF. The CDR3 bases are TGTGCCAGCAGTGTAGCCAGAAAAAACACTGAAGCTTTCTTT.

This clonotype was seen ten or more times. The chain is built from TRBV20-1 and TRBJ2-7; 9 nucleotides align to TRBD1. The CDR3 extends over 15 amino acids. With 1 base clipped from V and 4 bases from J, the junction kept 8 bases outside the gene matches. Germline lookup yields CDR1 DFQATT and CDR2 SNEGSKA (reference sequence). In nucleotides, the CDR3 is TGCAGTGCTAGAGGGGTGGGGACAGGGAATTACGAGCAGTACTTC. This translates into CSARGVGTGNYEQYF.

This clonotype was detected ten times or more. The rearrangement uses TRBV29-1 and TRBJ1-1, with 7 bases lining up with TRBD1. V dropped 6 bases and J dropped 1; count of bases not matched to a gene: 8. In germline, CDR1 is SQVTM, CDR2 ANQGSEA. This CDR3 spans 14 amino acids. The CDR3: CSVRTGGGNTEAFF. CDR3 bases: TGCAGCGTGCGGACAGGAGGGGGGAACACTGAAGCTTTCTTT.

The chain links TRBV11-1 to TRBJ2-7; D tentatively fits TRBD1 or TRBD2 (7 bases each). Trimming shortened V by 5 bases and J by 0 bases, and 17 bases separated the two germline ends. Germline CDR1 SGHAT, CDR2 FQDESV (reference sequence). This CDR3 spans 16 amino acids. CDR3 sequence (DNA): TGTGCCAGCAGCCCCAGCGGGGACAGACACTCCTACGAGCAGTACTTC. Its protein product is CASSPSGDRHSYEQYF.

This clonotype was counted only a few times. The CDR3 is CASSHGLSEQYF. The CDR3 nucleotides are TGCGCCAGCAGCCACGGGTTGTCCGAGCAGTACTTC. J is TRBJ2-7 and V is TRBV5-1; D is ambiguous. CDR1 SGHRS and CDR2 YFSETQ come from the germline V gene. CDR3 size: 12 residues. The V end lost 4 bases, the J end lost 6 bases, and 11 bases lay between the germline ends.

The chain carries TRBV2 and TRBJ1-6; maybe TRBD1 (5 bases). The ends were cut back, 4 bases at V and 8 bases at J, with 12 bases in the middle. The germline gives CDR1 SNHLY, CDR2 FYNNEI. This CDR3 has 14 residues. The CDR3 loop is CASSVTGLYSPLHF. CDR3 in DNA: TGTGCCAGCAGTGTTACGGGGCTTTATTCACCCCTCCACTTT.

Regarding this clonotype: One base away lies a much larger clone, so this may be a sequencing read error. V and J are TRBV19 and TRBJ2-6, with a tentative D call TRBD1 (5 bases). This CDR3 is 14 amino acids long. CDR1 and CDR2 (germline): LNHDA, SQIVND (reference sequence). The CDR3 sequence: CASADGAGADVLTF. In DNA form, the CDR3 reads TGTGCCTCCGCGGACGGAGCTGGGGCCGACGTCCTGACTTTC.

The chain has TRBV7-6 and TRBJ2-5; D is possibly TRBD2 (6 bases). Germline V CDR1 and CDR2: SGHVS, FNYEAQ. Trimming left V 2 bases short and J 0 bases short, with 13 bases between. This CDR3 has 16 amino acids. CDR3 amino acids: CASSLRDFGYQETQYF. The CDR3 DNA sequence: TGTGCCAGCAGCTTAAGGGACTTCGGGTACCAAGAGACCCAGTACTTC.

This clonotype was found many times. The J gene is TRBJ1-1, the V gene TRBV6-2 or TRBV6-3; D possibly corresponds to TRBD1 (6 bases). CDR3 length: 14 amino acids. In germline, CDR1 is MNHEY, CDR2 SVGEGT. The germline V and J ends were trimmed by 6 bases and 0 bases, with 11 bases remaining between them. CDR3 sequence (DNA): TGTGCCAGCAGGCTCGGACAGCTGAACACTGAAGCTTTCTTT. Its translation: CASRLGQLNTEAFF.

This clonotype was found many times. The rearrangement links TRBV28 to TRBJ2-1; TRBD1 matches at 10 bases. CDR3 size: 14 residues. Losses at the gene ends were 6 bases for V and 7 bases for J; bases not matched to a gene: 6. The germline V gene has CDR1 MDHEN and CDR2 SYDVKM. The CDR3 sequence is CASSSTGGWNEQFF. Written as DNA, the CDR3 is TGTGCCAGCAGCTCGACAGGGGGCTGGAATGAGCAGTTCTTC.

This clonotype was seen repeatedly, ten times or more. The V and J genes are TRBV2 and TRBJ2-7; D not resolved. CDR3 length equals 15 residues. Germline values: CDR1 SNHLY, CDR2 FYNNEI. The germline V and J ends were trimmed by 0 bases and 4 bases, with 13 bases remaining between them. The CDR3 region has the DNA TGTGCCAGCAGTGAAGCTCCCCGGCGGTTTTACGAGCAGTACTTC. Its translation: CASSEAPRRFYEQYF.

Notes on this clonotype: A junction boundary mismatches the germline segment, possibly from a read error. The genes are TRBV6-2 or TRBV6-3 and TRBJ1-1; 9 nucleotides align to TRBD1. Germline loops: CDR1 MNHEY, CDR2 SVGEGT. CDR3 size: 15 residues. The DNA of the CDR3 is TGTGCCAGCAGTGCCTCAACAGGGGGCGTGAGTGAAGTTTTCTTT. It encodes CASSASTGGVSEVFF.

The table lists this clonotype with many counts. The chain carries TRBV2 and TRBJ2-1; TRBD1 matches 7 bases. V lost 3 bases and J lost 5; bases outside the gene matches: 7. The CDR3 runs 15 residues. In germline, CDR1 is SNHLY, CDR2 FYNNEI. CDR3 region: CASSDRQGYNNEQFF. The CDR3 DNA reads TGTGCCAGCAGTGACAGACAGGGCTATAACAATGAGCAGTTCTTC. Variable domain in full (rest from reference TRBV2 and TRBJ2-1): EPEVTQTPSHQVTQMGQEVILRCVPISNHLYFYWYRQILGQKVEFLVSFYNNEISEKSEIFDDQFSVERPDGSNFTLKIRSTKLEDSAMYFCASSDRQGYNNEQFFGPGTRLTVL.

This clonotype was detected only once. The junction does not match germline at one end; this may be a read error. The chain joins TRBV5-6 to TRBJ1-2; 8 bases fit TRBD1. This CDR3 contains 15 residues. CDR1 is SGHDT, CDR2 YYEEEE, per germline. Here the CDR3 DNA reads TGCGCCAGCAGCTTAGGACAGGGCGGAGGTTATGGCTACACCTTC. Its translation is CASSLGQGGGYGYTF.

This clonotype was seen repeatedly, ten times or more. J is TRBJ2-5 and V is TRBV20-1; D uncertain. Trimming shortened V by 3 bases and J by 5 bases, and 13 bases separated the two germline ends. Germline values: CDR1 DFQATT, CDR2 SNEGSKA (reference sequence). The CDR3 has 13 amino acids. DNA for the CDR3: TGCAGTGCTAGCCGCCCCTCCAGGGAGACCCAGTACTTC. It yields the protein CSASRPSRETQYF.